This TCR beta chain was captured in a study of vaccination and CD4 T cells after COVID-19. Whole-study context: Cells were stimulated with overlapping spike peptide pools from SARS-CoV-2, HCoV-NL63, HCoV-OC43 and HCoV-229E.

Sequenced with the Oncomine TCR Beta short-read assay was DNA taken from cultured CD4+ T cells. TCRdb independently ran MiXCR on the PCR reads; one entry per CDR3 protein. The table lists 8,000 to 10,000 distinct CDR3 sequences, 50% to 65% of them singletons. Germline values: CDR1 SGHNT, CDR2 YENEEA. The V segment lost 1 base and the J segment 4 bases; nucleotides outside the gene matches: 12. This CDR3 is 17 amino acids long. As concerns this clonotype: Its antigen is still unknown.

Treatment: approximately 10-day PBMC culture with coronavirus spike peptide pools or control peptides (ViraFEST assay). The receptor was isolated from a human donor who had recovered from COVID-19. What was sequenced was CD4+ T cells from blood, cultured in vitro. V is TRBV11-3 and J is TRBJ2-5, with 7 bases matching TRBD2. This CDR3 is CASSLVYLGGERETQYF. In DNA form, the CDR3 reads TGTGCCAGCAGCTTAGTTTATTTGGGGGGGGAGCGAGAGACCCAGTACTTC.